A single sample gave rise to the 29 T cell receptor beta chains below, sequenced in a study of blood T cell repertoires in COVID-19. Data came from immunoSEQ multiplex PCR; TCRdb stores just in-frame clones and leaves some out. The top ten hold about 5% of the sample, which has under 140,000 clones, approximately 90% seen once. Sequences were obtained from peripheral blood. These receptors all come from a human donor in a cohort sampled during active COVID-19.

This clone was detected only once. J is TRBJ2-3 and V is TRBV18; no clear D. Trimming stripped 0 bases from V and 2 bases from J, with 6 bases between. CDR3 length equals 14 residues. Germline values: CDR1 KGHSH, CDR2 LQKENI. The CDR3 loop reads CASSPPSHTDTQYF. The CDR3 DNA reads TGTGCCAGCTCACCACCGTCACACACAGATACGCAGTATTTT.

The chain couples TRBV5-1 to TRBJ1-3; the match to TRBD1 covers 8 bases. Trimming took 4 bases from V and 3 from J; bases not matched to a gene: 6. The CDR3 extends over 15 amino acids. CDR1 is SGHRS, CDR2 YFSETQ, per germline. The CDR3 DNA follows: TGCGCCAGCAGCCCAGGGGGCGCCGGTGGAAACACCATATATTTT. Translating gives CASSPGGAGGNTIYF.

CDR3 nucleotides: TGCGCCAGCAGCCAAAGACTAGCGGGAGGGTCCAGGGAGAATGAGCAGTTCTTC. As protein: CASSQRLAGGSRENEQFF. The rearrangement joins TRBV4-3 to TRBJ2-1, with 14 bases lining up with TRBD2. Germline V gene sequence: CDR1 LGHNA, CDR2 YSLEER. J was trimmed by 7 bases and V by 2 bases; bases with no gene match: 10. The CDR3 sequence is 18 residues long.

The rearrangement joins TRBV5-6 to TRBJ2-1, with TRBD1 matching over 7 bases. The length of the CDR3 is 13 residues. V lost 0 bases, J lost 7 bases, and 1 base stayed unmatched. Germline assignment: CDR1 SGHDT and CDR2 YYEEEE. In DNA form, the CDR3 reads TGTGCCAGCAGCTTGGTACAGGGGAATGAGCAGTTCTTC. The encoded protein is CASSLVQGNEQFF.

The V call is TRBV5-1, the J call TRBJ2-2, with D unresolved. CDR1 is SGHRS and CDR2 is YFSETQ in the germline V gene. Trimming removed 0 bases from V and 0 bases from J, with 9 bases in between. The CDR3 extends over 16 amino acids. The chain's CDR3 is CASSLGHSANTGELFF. The CDR3 nucleotides read TGCGCCAGCAGCTTGGGACACTCGGCGAACACCGGGGAGCTGTTTTTT.

The chain uses TRBV5-5 and TRBJ1-6; 8 nucleotides agree with TRBD1. The CDR3 runs 14 residues. Germline CDR1 reads SGHKS; CDR2 reads YYEKEE (reference sequence). Trimming took 4 bases from V and 6 from J; bases not matched to a gene: 3. CDR3 coding DNA: TGTGCCAGCAGCGGGACAGGCGTTAATTCACCCCTCCACTTT. It specifies CASSGTGVNSPLHF.

This clone was observed once. The CDR3 spells CASSKTGTNTYNEQFF. The CDR3 region has the DNA TGTGCCAGCAGCAAAACCGGGACTAACACCTACAATGAGCAGTTCTTC. This chain uses TRBV6-2 or TRBV6-3 with TRBJ2-1; 7 bases are shared with TRBD2. This CDR3 contains 16 residues. CDR1 is MNHEY, CDR2 SVGEGT, per germline. V was clipped by 6 bases and J by 2 bases; unmatched bases: 10.

V gene TRBV5-6 combines with J gene TRBJ2-5; no reliable D call. There are 11 residues in the CDR3. Trimming took 2 bases from V and 4 from J, leaving 3 bases between them. Per germline, CDR1 SGHDT and CDR2 YYEEEE. The CDR3 DNA reads as TGTGCCAGCAGCTTCCTAGAGACCCAGTACTTC. Translated, it gives CASSFLETQYF.

This clone was observed once. The CDR3 DNA reads TGCGCCAGCAGCCCTGGATTCGGACTAGCGGGGAGCACAGATACGCAGTATTTT. It codes for CASSPGFGLAGSTDTQYF. The rearrangement joins TRBV4-1 to TRBJ2-3, with 12 bases that match TRBD2. The CDR3 runs 18 residues. The trim removed 4 bases at V and 0 bases at J, leaving 8 bases unmatched. Germline values: CDR1 MGHRA, CDR2 YSYEKL.

The V call is TRBV28, the J call TRBJ1-3; 9 bases fit TRBD1. The CDR3 is 13 residues long. The J segment lost 11 bases and the V segment lost 7 bases, leaving 9 bases of the junction unmatched. Germline CDR1 reads MDHEN; CDR2 reads SYDVKM. CDR3: CASTERQGGSIYF. The CDR3 coding sequence is TGTGCCAGCACCGAACGACAGGGGGGTTCCATATATTTT.

The sample holds one count of this clone. The V gene is TRBV30, the J gene TRBJ2-7; 12 bases align to TRBD2. Germline V gene sequence: CDR1 GTSNPN, CDR2 SVGIG (reference sequence). This CDR3 is built from 17 residues. Losses at the gene ends were 4 bases for V and 0 bases for J; bases not matched to a gene: 10. The DNA of the CDR3 is TGTGCCTGGAAGCGACTAGCGGGGGCACCGAGCTCCTACGAGCAGTACTTC. Protein sequence: CAWKRLAGAPSSYEQYF.

The chain carries TRBV20-1 and TRBJ1-2, with D possibly matching TRBD1 (6 bases). V lost 3 bases and J lost 3, with 17 bases in between. The germline gives CDR1 DFQATT, CDR2 SNEGSKA (reference sequence). The CDR3 is 15 residues long. CDR3 sequence: CSASSAGGLDYGYTF. The CDR3 DNA reads as TGCAGTGCTAGTTCGGCGGGGGGCCTTGACTATGGCTACACCTTC.

The chain employs TRBV7-2 and TRBJ1-1; perhaps TRBD1 as D (5 bases). Trimming took off 5 bases at V and 0 bases at J, with 13 bases between the two ends. Per germline, CDR1 SGHTA and CDR2 FQGNSA. The CDR3 spans 15 residues. For the CDR3, the DNA is TGTGCCAGCAGCCTTTTGACAGTAATGAACACTGAAGCTTTCTTT. It encodes CASSLLTVMNTEAFF.

The chain uses TRBV7-2 and TRBJ2-7, with D tentatively TRBD1 (6 bases). Germline loops: CDR1 SGHTA, CDR2 FQGNSA. This CDR3 spans 14 amino acids. V lost 6 bases and J 0 bases, leaving 12 bases between the germline ends. The CDR3 nucleotides are TGTGCCAGCAGTCGTACAGGGAGCTCCTACGAGCAGTACTTC. It is translated as CASSRTGSSYEQYF.

A note on this clone: The same CDR3 also results from other DNA sequences found in this sample. This chain's CDR3 is CAWTRDSNQPQHF. Written as DNA, the CDR3 is TGTGCCTGGACGAGGGATAGCAATCAGCCCCAGCATTTT. The chain uses TRBV30 and TRBJ1-5; D gene uncertain. Germline V lookup: CDR1 GTSNPN, CDR2 SVGIG (reference sequence). The CDR3 is 13 amino acids. Trimming removed 4 bases at V and 0 bases at J, with 7 bases between.

This sequence joins TRBV30 and TRBJ1-5; 11 bases fit TRBD1. Trimming cost V 1 base and J 7 bases; bases outside gene matches: 3. The germline V gene encodes CDR1 GTSNPN and CDR2 SVGIG (reference sequence). This CDR3 has 14 amino acids. This CDR3 reads CAWSGGQGDQPQHF. CDR3 bases: TGTGCCTGGAGTGGGGGACAGGGGGACCAGCCCCAGCATTTT.

The rearrangement links TRBV12-3 or TRBV12-4 to TRBJ1-2; D ambiguous. The length of the CDR3 is 11 residues. The ends were cut back, 10 bases at V and 4 bases at J, with 10 bases in the middle. CDR3 sequence: CATSEGYGYTF. The CDR3 DNA is TGTGCCACGAGTGAGGGCTATGGCTACACCTTC.

The chain joins TRBV6-2 or TRBV6-3 to TRBJ2-7; maybe TRBD1 (5 bases). Germline CDR1 reads MNHEY; CDR2 reads SVGEGT. The CDR3 runs to 19 residues. Between the trimmed V and J ends, which lost 0 bases and 2 bases, there was a span of 23 bases. CDR3 amino acids: CASSYSISQYLTDAYEQYF. CDR3 coding DNA: TGTGCCAGCAGTTACTCGATATCCCAGTATTTGACAGATGCCTACGAGCAGTACTTC.

This chain uses TRBV3-1 (or the pseudogene TRBV3-2) with TRBJ1-1; D remains ambiguous. This CDR3 is built from 14 residues. Germline V gene data show CDR1 as LGHDT and CDR2 as YNNKEL (reference sequence). The V gene lost 4 bases and the J gene lost 1 base, with 10 bases spanning the gap. CDR3 nucleotide sequence: TGTGCCAGCAGCCCCCTTGCGGAGAACACTGAAGCTTTCTTT. This encodes CASSPLAENTEAFF.

The genes are TRBV5-6 and TRBJ2-3; the D is unclear. This CDR3 is built from 11 residues. Germline V gives CDR1 SGHDT, CDR2 YYEEEE. V lost 2 bases and J 8 bases, leaving 6 bases between the germline ends. The CDR3 nucleotides read TGTGCCAGCAGCTTAACTCTTACGCAGTATTTT. Translating it yields CASSLTLTQYF.

This chain uses TRBV7-9 with TRBJ2-3; 9 nucleotides align to TRBD2. The V gene's germline CDR1 is SEHNR and CDR2 FQNEAQ (reference sequence). This CDR3 spans 15 amino acids. After removal of 6 bases from V and 4 bases from J, the junction contained 8 bases not matched to a gene. CDR3 in amino acids: CASRQLAGLADTQYF. DNA of the CDR3: TGTGCCAGCAGGCAGCTAGCGGGATTAGCAGATACGCAGTATTTT.

The chain uses TRBV7-2 and TRBJ1-2; TRBD1 matches 7 bases. Per the germline V gene, CDR1 is SGHTA and CDR2 is FQGNSA. The V gene end was trimmed by 5 bases and the J gene end by 3 bases; junction bases not matched to a gene: 6. The CDR3 consists of 14 residues. DNA for the CDR3: TGTGCCAGCAGCGACCTTGGACAGGACTATGGCTACACCTTC. Residues: CASSDLGQDYGYTF.

The chain carries TRBV28 and TRBJ2-1, with TRBD2 identical over 8 bases. Per germline, CDR1 MDHEN and CDR2 SYDVKM. V was clipped by 8 bases and J by 7 bases; unmatched bases: 13. CDR3 length equals 15 residues. CDR3 DNA: TGTGCCAGCCAGGGACCTCGGGGGGGAACAAATGAGCAGTTCTTC. Translation: CASQGPRGGTNEQFF. The full variable domain, with the rest looked up from reference TRBV28 and TRBJ2-1, is DVKVTQSSRYLVKRTGEKVFLECVQDMDHENMFWYRQDPGLGLRLIYFSYDVKMKEKGDIPEGYSVSREKKERFSLILESASTNQTSMYLCASQGPRGGTNEQFFGPGTRLTVL.

CDR3 in amino acids: CASSLSPTSNTGELFF. The CDR3, as DNA: TGCGCCAGCAGCTTGAGCCCGACAAGCAACACCGGGGAGCTGTTTTTT. The V call is TRBV5-1, the J call TRBJ2-2; D is ambiguous. The V end lost 1 base, the J end lost 2 bases, and 12 bases lay between the germline ends. Germline CDR1 is SGHRS and CDR2 is YFSETQ. This CDR3 spans 16 amino acids.

V is TRBV9 and J is TRBJ1-4; D is possibly TRBD1 (5 bases). V lost 6 bases and J lost 10, with 16 bases in between. CDR1 SGDLS and CDR2 YYNGEE come from the germline V gene. This CDR3 contains 13 residues. DNA of the CDR3: TGTGCCAGCACCACCTCAGGGTTCGGAAAACTGTTTTTT. Its translation: CASTTSGFGKLFF. Complete variable domain (other parts from reference TRBV9 and TRBJ1-4): DSGVTQTPKHLITATGQRVTLRCSPRSGDLSVYWYQQSLDQGLQFLIQYYNGEERAKGNILERFSAQQFPDLHSELNLSSLELGDSALYFCASTTSGFGKLFFGSGTQLSVL.

V is TRBV5-1 and J is TRBJ2-3; 10 positions match TRBD1. Per germline, CDR1 SGHRS and CDR2 YFSETQ. Trimming removed 1 base from V and 4 bases from J; junction bases left unmatched: 12. The CDR3 runs to 18 residues. CDR3 nucleotides: TGCGCCAGCAGCTTGAGCGGGGCGGGACAGGGGTCATCAGATACGCAGTATTTT. Its translation: CASSLSGAGQGSSDTQYF.

This clone has only one observation. CDR3 protein: CASRCGDITYEQYF. CDR3 DNA: TGCGCCAGCAGATGTGGGGACATAACCTACGAGCAGTACTTC. The chain carries TRBV23-1 and TRBJ2-7, with a possible D match to TRBD1 (6 bases). TRBV23-1 is recorded as an ORF, its role being uncertain. V was clipped by 6 bases and J by 2 bases, with 14 bases between them. CDR3 length: 14 residues.

V gene TRBV10-3 combines with J gene TRBJ2-3; TRBD1 matches at 11 bases. CDR1 and CDR2 from the germline V gene are ENHRY and SYGVKD. The ends lost 9 bases at V and 4 bases at J; junction bases unmatched: 12. CDR3 length: 16 residues. The CDR3 DNA follows: TGTGCCATTTTAGATCCGGGACAGGGGGAGGCAGATACGCAGTATTTT. Amino acids: CAILDPGQGEADTQYF.

The CDR3 DNA reads as TGTGCCAGCACCGACCAGGGTTCCTTTGAAGCTTTCTTT. Encoded protein: CASTDQGSFEAFF. The genes are TRBV6-5 and TRBJ1-1, with TRBD1 as a possible D gene (5 bases). The CDR3 consists of 13 residues. V lost 7 bases and J 7 bases, leaving 16 bases between the germline ends. In germline, CDR1 is MNHEY, CDR2 SVGAGI.